The 6 T cell receptor beta chains in this list originate from one sample, sequenced in a study of blood T cell repertoires in COVID-19. Repertoires were generated with immunoSEQ multiplex PCR, while TCRdb's copy carries only in-frame clones and drops some. The sample comprises around 78,000 clones, roughly 90% of which are singletons, and 27% rests with the top ten. Sequencing was done on a sample of peripheral blood. The receptors derive from a man aged 50 or older with active or convalescent COVID-19.

The chain couples TRBV28 to TRBJ1-5; 9 bases align to TRBD1. V lost 4 bases and J lost 6; bases outside the gene matches: 7. Per the germline V gene, CDR1 is MDHEN and CDR2 is SYDVKM. The length of the CDR3 is 15 residues. The CDR3 DNA reads TGTGCCAGCAGTTCACTAGACAGGGGGGGTCAGCCCCAGCATTTT. Translating gives CASSSLDRGGQPQHF.

The CDR3 bases are TGCAGTGCTAGTTGGGGCAGGGGTGAGACCCAGTACTTC. Protein sequence: CSASWGRGETQYF. The chain combines TRBV20-1 with TRBJ2-5, with a possible D match to TRBD1 (6 bases). V was clipped by 3 bases and J by 5 bases, with 13 bases between them. This CDR3 is 13 amino acids long. The V gene's germline CDR1 is DFQATT and CDR2 SNEGSKA (reference sequence).

This clone was recorded a few times. This chain joins TRBV30 and TRBJ1-6; 7 bases fit TRBD1. The CDR3 is 13 residues long. The junction had 2 bases not matched to a gene; V was cut back by 3 bases and J by 6 bases. The germline CDR1 and CDR2 sequences are GTSNPN and SVGIG (reference sequence). CDR3 in DNA: TGTGCCTGGAGCGGGACAGCTAATTCACCCCTCCACTTT. Amino acids: CAWSGTANSPLHF.

This clone was seen a handful of times. The chain is built from TRBV28 and TRBJ2-2; TRBD1 matches 8 bases. V shed 3 bases, J shed 1 base, and the junction held 4 bases outside the gene matches. Germline lookup yields CDR1 MDHEN and CDR2 SYDVKM. The CDR3 loop spans 16 amino acids. Here the CDR3 reads CASSFWTGRNTGELFF. The CDR3 coding sequence is TGTGCCAGCAGTTTCTGGACAGGGCGGAACACCGGGGAGCTGTTTTTT.

This clone is a singleton in its sample. This rearrangement joins TRBV7-8 to TRBJ2-7; possible D gene TRBD2, 6 bases. V was clipped by 0 bases and J by 6 bases, with 15 bases between them. From germline, CDR1 is SGHVS and CDR2 FQNEAQ. This CDR3 contains 15 residues. DNA of the CDR3: TGTGCCAGCAGCTTAGCCCTCGGGGGTGGGAGCGAGCAGTACTTC. Translating gives CASSLALGGGSEQYF.

This clone was seen a single time. This chain joins TRBV2 and TRBJ2-6, with D possibly being TRBD1 (5 bases). Trimming removed 4 bases at V and 0 bases at J, with 13 bases between. There are 17 residues in the CDR3. Per germline, CDR1 SNHLY and CDR2 FYNNEI. The CDR3 DNA is TGTGCCAGCAGTGGAGAAGGGGCAAGCTCTGGGGCCAACGTCCTGACTTTC. Its protein is CASSGEGASSGANVLTF.